The entry below describes one T cell receptor (beta chain). There is no known antigen for this receptor. Base qualities are not at hand, and no much larger clone is one base apart. The cohort was made up of several hundred healthy bone marrow donors. Cohort members were all nominally healthy when sampled, although unrecorded immune exposures were likely present. The donor tested CMV seronegative, placing the donor among the 352 seronegative members of the cohort. Every donor gave a peripheral blood sample, and the peripheral blood mononuclear cells from that sample were used for TCR beta sequencing. Genomic DNA extraction from the blood cell samples was performed with the Qiagen DNeasy Blood Extraction Kit. This sample was taken from a study of cytomegalovirus exposure and HLA in healthy donors (dated by TCRdb to about 2017). A note on the overall study: An earlier analysis of roughly 500 of the donors reported roughly 270 Gb of sequence data and about 100 million unique TCR beta sequences from about 179 million T cells. HLA typing included class I and class II loci at four-digit resolution. Because of strong linkage in the cohort, 4 to 6 DR-DQ haplotypes were treated as single units for association and clustering. To study patterns of TCR occurrence, a later analysis re-analyzed previously published TCR beta repertoires from several hundred donors and added high-resolution HLA genotyping. The study profiled the T cell repertoires of 500 to 800 subjects by immunosequencing and related them to cytomegalovirus serostatus. Among around 400 genotyped donors of the cohort, an average of about 220,000 unique TCR beta nucleotide sequences was sequenced per donor, of which about 19% were non-productive. The study aimed to test whether signatures of past pathogen exposure could be identified by cataloging public T cell receptors. An early release covering some 640 HLA-typed donors comprised about 290 gigabases of sequencing data and tens of millions of unique TCR sequences. The number of typed donors differed by locus: about 629-630 for A, B, C, DRB1 and DQB1; 500 to 550 for DQA1; approximately 610 for DPA1; and 450 to 480 for DPB1. The study combined high-throughput TCR immunosequencing, statistical association of individual TCRs with disease status, and machine learning to predict cytomegalovirus infection status. Donor age, sex, ethnicity and CMV serostatus were collected together with the repertoire data. To decide whether each TCR beta V gene segment behaved as functional or pseudogenic, an earlier analysis of fewer than 750 of the donors relied on high-throughput TCR beta sequencing. Every discovery cohort repertoire had been produced on one sequencing platform. The genetic ancestry cluster associated with self-reported Caucasian donors included over 65% of the approximately 410 genotyped donors. In a later genetic analysis, genome-wide SNP genotypes for about three fifths of the 666 donors were used, and that subset was treated as a discovery cohort. A separate validation cohort of roughly 130 different subjects was used in addition to the 666-subject first cohort. Rather than drawing on any new phenotypic data, the later analysis identified candidate immune exposures from TCR beta sequences and the way those sequences occurred across donors. General findings and caveats noted by the study authors: Because HLA typing was unavailable for some donors at each locus, only the typed subset was used in association tests. A group of highly shared sequence variants was considered likely to be a technical artifact of the sequencing pipeline. It was suggested by the authors that the approach could potentially be generalized to other disease states and immunological phenotypes. Cytomegalovirus status was reported to be diagnosed by the classifier with high specificity and sensitivity in both the original and validation cohorts. In a later analysis, the rate of TCR association differed among HLA loci, with DRB1 alleles having the most associated TCRs and HLA-C alleles having the fewest. A further reported finding was that TCR beta sequences accurately predicted the HLA-A and HLA-B alleles for most subjects in the first cohort. The study gave a list of 150 to 200 TCR beta chains associated with cytomegalovirus. In vitro tests confirmed that a few of the cytomegalovirus-associated TCR beta chains recognize cytomegalovirus antigens. Most TCR sequences were seen in very few donors, while some public TCRs were found in many individuals. For the cohort, immune exposure information was limited to CMV serostatus. In an earlier analysis of around 600 of the donors, most TCR beta V segments appeared in productive rearrangements about 90% or about 30% of the time, broadly matching IMGT annotations. According to a later genetic analysis, donors in an Asian-associated ancestry cluster had fewer N-insertions in productive TCRs than the roughly 700-donor mean. Correlated functional status among segregating V segments might be attributable to linkage disequilibrium, but an unknown experimental factor could not be ruled out. When HLA alleles, especially DR and DQ, strongly co-occurred, attributing TCR associations to individual alleles was difficult. In a later analysis, HLA-associated TCR beta chains were found to be more clonally expanded and to have lower generation probabilities than equally common non-associated chains. In a later analysis, several top co-occurrence clusters were reported to appear linked to parvovirus B19, influenza, CMV and Epstein-Barr virus. In a later analysis, most CMV-associated TCR beta chains were found to appear HLA-restricted, with HLA associations seemingly driven largely by CMV exposure. At a false discovery rate of 0.05, a later analysis linked some 18,000 TCR beta sequences to specific HLA alleles. Roughly uniform sequencing depth across donors was assumed in presence/absence analyses, although this assumption may not hold. This cohort had only TCR beta chains sequenced, and the lack of alpha or paired-chain data limited which features could be detected. Because counts were too low, roughly 18 rarely observed V segments, including chromosome 9 orphons, were left out of the earlier analysis of over 550 of the donors. V-gene and J-gene trimming of TCR beta chains was associated with a missense DCLRE1C variant in a later genetic analysis, and the association was replicated in an independent cohort.

Libraries were constructed by the immunoSEQ multiplex PCR assay. For the multiplex PCR, a mixture combining 60 forward primers for TCR Vbeta segments and 13 reverse primers for TCR Jbeta segments was used. The CDR3 region of rearranged TCR beta genes was amplified from genomic DNA with a multiplex PCR assay. The amplified TCR beta libraries were sequenced on the Illumina HiSeq System as 87-base-pair reads. Turning to the authors' computational methods: A later analysis counted about 80 million unique TCR beta chains across the 670 or so repertoires, and 10 million to 12 million of these chains were shared by at least two donors. Raw reads were error-corrected and collapsed into unique sequences by a nearest-neighbor algorithm in which closely related sequences were merged to remove PCR and sequencing errors. CDR3 sequences were aligned to IMGT reference sequences to assign V, D and J gene segments. Each retained sequence needed at least a six-nucleotide match to both a V gene segment and a J gene segment. Rearrangements were called productive when the CDR3 lacked stop codons and stayed in frame with V and J; all others were non-productive. CDR3 was defined by IMGT convention, running from the second conserved V-encoded cysteine to the conserved J-encoded phenylalanine. In an earlier analysis of just under 600 of the donors, sequences lacking an unambiguous match to a single V gene segment were excluded. In an earlier analysis of 500 to 750 of the donors, V segments were called functional above 56.7% productive rearrangements and were called segregating when the between-donor standard deviation exceeded 5%. To diagnose cytomegalovirus status from the catalog of TCR beta chain sequences, a statistical classification framework was built. V and J gene assignment, in a later analysis, came from comparing TCR nucleotide sequences with IMGT/GENE-DB human TR gene sequences. The TCRdist pipeline was used in a later analysis to assign CDR3 sequences and most-parsimonious VDJ recombination scenarios. In a later analysis, each TCR beta chain was defined by its CDR3 amino acid sequence together with its V-gene family, and reads without a unique V-gene family were excluded. In a later analysis, 550 to 650 highly shared, low-generation-probability nucleotide sequences were removed to address suspected cross-contamination and a sequencing artifact. For each public chain, a later analysis derived a clonal expansion index from normalized ranks of inferred template counts within each repertoire. In a later analysis, generation probabilities were computed with a VDJ recombination model fitted to out-of-frame rearrangements, and the resulting probabilities were checked against IGoR. Hypergeometric tests were used in a later analysis to score TCR-TCR, TCR-HLA and TCR-CMV co-occurrence, with a repertoire-size bias correction applied to the TCR pairs. A later analysis estimated false discovery rates by permuting HLA or CMV assignments 20 times. A later analysis grouped co-occurring TCRs with DBSCAN, adding TCRdist sequence similarity when clustering within HLA-allele-positive subsets. Repertoires with fewer than 30,000 or more than 120,000 public chains, plus five repertoires with anomalous nucleotide sharing, were excluded from co-occurrence clustering. The clones in this table, taken by TCRdb from immuneACCESS, are in-frame only. Not every clone is retained; where verified, under half of the shortfall comes from an unresolved V gene, and the cause of the rest is unknown. V and J calls and clone size follow that table, whereas D and trimming were derived from the DNA. The sample table contains approximately 74,000 clones; only one count was recorded for approximately 78% of them. Approximately 9.9% of the sample belongs to the ten largest clones.

The specimen sequenced was PBMCs. The receptor comes from a man in his forties in good health and CMV-seronegative.

The CDR3 sequence is CALSGTGDYEQYF. DNA sequence: TGTGCCTTAAGCGGGACAGGGGACTACGAGCAGTACTTC. The V gene is TRBV6-1 and the J gene is TRBJ2-7, with 10 junctional bases fitting TRBD1. For CDR1 and CDR2, the germline V gene lists MNHNS and SASEGT. Trimming accounts for 11 bases at V and 3 bases at J, while the number of junction bases matched to no gene is 7. The CDR3 spans 13 residues, from the cysteine through the phenylalanine. The DNA shown is the 39-base CDR3, in frame from base 1.